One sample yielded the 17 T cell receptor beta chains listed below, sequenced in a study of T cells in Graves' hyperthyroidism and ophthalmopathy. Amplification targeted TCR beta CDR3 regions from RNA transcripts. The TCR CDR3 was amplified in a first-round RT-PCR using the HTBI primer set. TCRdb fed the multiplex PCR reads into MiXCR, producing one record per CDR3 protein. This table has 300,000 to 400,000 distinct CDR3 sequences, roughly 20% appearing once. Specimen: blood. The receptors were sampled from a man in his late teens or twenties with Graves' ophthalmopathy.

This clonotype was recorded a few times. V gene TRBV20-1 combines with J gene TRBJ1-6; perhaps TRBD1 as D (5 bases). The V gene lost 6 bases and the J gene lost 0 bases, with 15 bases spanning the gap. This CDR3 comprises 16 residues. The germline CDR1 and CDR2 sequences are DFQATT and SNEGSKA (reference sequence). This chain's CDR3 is CSATSGPPSYNSPLHF. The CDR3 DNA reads TGCAGTGCAACCTCAGGGCCCCCCTCCTATAATTCACCCCTCCACTTT.

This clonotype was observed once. CDR3 in amino acids: CSAYPGGIYTGELFF. CDR3 coding DNA: TGCAGCGCCTACCCAGGGGGGATCTACACCGGGGAGCTGTTTTTT. The V gene is TRBV29-1, the J gene TRBJ2-2, with D possibly TRBD1 on 7 matching bases. V lost 7 bases and J 3 bases, leaving 18 bases between the germline ends. Germline-derived CDR1 and CDR2 are SQVTM and ANQGSEA. This CDR3 region has 15 residues.

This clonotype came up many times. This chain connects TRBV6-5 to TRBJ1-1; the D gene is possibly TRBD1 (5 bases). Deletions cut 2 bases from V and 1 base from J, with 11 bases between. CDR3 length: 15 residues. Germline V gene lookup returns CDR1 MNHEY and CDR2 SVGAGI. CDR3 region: CASSYGGGSNTEAFF. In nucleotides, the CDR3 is TGTGCCAGCAGTTACGGCGGGGGATCGAACACTGAAGCTTTCTTT.

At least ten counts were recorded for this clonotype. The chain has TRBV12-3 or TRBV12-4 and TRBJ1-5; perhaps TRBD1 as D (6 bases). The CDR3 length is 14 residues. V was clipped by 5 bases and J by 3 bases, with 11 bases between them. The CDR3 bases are TGTGCCAGCAGTCCAGGACAGTTCAATCAGCCCCAGCATTTT. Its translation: CASSPGQFNQPQHF.

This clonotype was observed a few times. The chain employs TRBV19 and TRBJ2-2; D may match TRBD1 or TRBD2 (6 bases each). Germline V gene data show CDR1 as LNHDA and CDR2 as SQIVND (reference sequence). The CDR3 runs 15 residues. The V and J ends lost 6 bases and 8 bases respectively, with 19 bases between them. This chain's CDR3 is CASSINREARGELFF. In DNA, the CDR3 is TGTGCCAGTAGCATCAACAGGGAGGCCCGGGGGGAGCTGTTTTTT.

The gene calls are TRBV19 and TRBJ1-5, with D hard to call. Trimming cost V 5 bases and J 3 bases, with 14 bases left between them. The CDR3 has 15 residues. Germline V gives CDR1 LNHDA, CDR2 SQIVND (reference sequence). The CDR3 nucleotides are TGTGCCAGTAGTTTAGGGATAGGTTACAATCAGCCCCAGCATTTT. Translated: CASSLGIGYNQPQHF. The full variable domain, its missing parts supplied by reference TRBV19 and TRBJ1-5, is DGGITQSPKYLFRKEGQNVTLSCEQNLNHDAMYWYRQDPGQGLRLIYYSQIVNDFQKGDIAEGYSVSREKKESFPLTVTSAQKNPTAFYLCASSLGIGYNQPQHFGDGTRLSIL.

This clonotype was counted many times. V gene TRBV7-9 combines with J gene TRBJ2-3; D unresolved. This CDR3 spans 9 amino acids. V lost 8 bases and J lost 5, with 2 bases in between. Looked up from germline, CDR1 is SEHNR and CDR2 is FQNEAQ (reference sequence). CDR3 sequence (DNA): TGTGCCAGCGGAGATACGCAGTATTTT. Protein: CASGDTQYF.

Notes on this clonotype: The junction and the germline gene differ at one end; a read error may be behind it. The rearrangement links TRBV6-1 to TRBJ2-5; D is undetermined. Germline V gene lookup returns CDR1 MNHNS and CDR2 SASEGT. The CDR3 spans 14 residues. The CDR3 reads CTSSGVAVQETQYF. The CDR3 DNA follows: TGTACCAGCAGTGGGGTCGCTGTCCAAGAGACCCAGTACTTC.

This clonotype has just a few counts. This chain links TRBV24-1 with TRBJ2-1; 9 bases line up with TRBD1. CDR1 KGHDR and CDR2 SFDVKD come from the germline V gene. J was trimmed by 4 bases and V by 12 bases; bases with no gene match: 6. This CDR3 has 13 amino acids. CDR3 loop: CAAGTGPYNEQFF. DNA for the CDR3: TGTGCCGCCGGGACAGGGCCTTACAATGAGCAGTTCTTC.

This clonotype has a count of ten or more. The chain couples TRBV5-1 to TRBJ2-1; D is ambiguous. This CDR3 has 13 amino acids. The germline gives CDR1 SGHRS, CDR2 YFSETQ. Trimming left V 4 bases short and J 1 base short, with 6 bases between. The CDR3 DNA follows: TGCGCCAGCAGCGGCGGATCCTACAATGAGCAGTTCTTC. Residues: CASSGGSYNEQFF.

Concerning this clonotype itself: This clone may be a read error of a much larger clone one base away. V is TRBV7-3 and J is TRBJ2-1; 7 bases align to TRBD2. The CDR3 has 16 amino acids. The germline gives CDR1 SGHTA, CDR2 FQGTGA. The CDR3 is CASSSTSSGPYNEQLF. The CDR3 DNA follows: TGTGCCAGCAGCTCGACTAGCTCTGGGCCCTACAATGAGCAGTTATTC.

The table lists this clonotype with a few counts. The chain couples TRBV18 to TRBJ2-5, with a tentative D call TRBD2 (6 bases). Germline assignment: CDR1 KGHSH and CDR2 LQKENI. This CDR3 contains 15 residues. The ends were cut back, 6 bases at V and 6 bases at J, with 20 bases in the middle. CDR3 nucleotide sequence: TGTGCCAGCTCTTCCCTCACTAGCCACGAACAGACCCAGTACTTC. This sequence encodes CASSSLTSHEQTQYF.

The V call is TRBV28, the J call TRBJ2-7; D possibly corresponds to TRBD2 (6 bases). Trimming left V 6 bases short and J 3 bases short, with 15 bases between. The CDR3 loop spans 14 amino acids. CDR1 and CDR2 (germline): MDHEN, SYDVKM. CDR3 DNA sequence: TGTGCCAGCAGCGGGAGATCCGGGGGCTACGAGCAGTACTTC. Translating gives CASSGRSGGYEQYF. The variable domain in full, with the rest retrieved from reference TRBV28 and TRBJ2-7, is DVKVTQSSRYLVKRTGEKVFLECVQDMDHENMFWYRQDPGLGLRLIYFSYDVKMKEKGDIPEGYSVSREKKERFSLILESASTNQTSMYLCASSGRSGGYEQYFGPGTRLTVT.

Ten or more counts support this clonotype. CDR3 loop: CASSLDPGDTDTQYF. The DNA of the CDR3 is TGTGCCAGCAGCTTAGATCCGGGGGACACAGATACGCAGTATTTT. The chain combines TRBV11-2 with TRBJ2-3, with a possible D match to TRBD2 (6 bases). Per the germline V gene, CDR1 is SGHAT and CDR2 is FQNNGV. CDR3 size: 15 residues. V was cut by 0 bases and J by 2 bases, with 9 bases left in between.

CDR3 sequence reads: CASSLGGLYNSPLHF. The CDR3, as DNA: TGCGCCAGCAGCTTGGGAGGGCTATATAATTCACCCCTCCACTTT. The rearrangement uses TRBV5-1 and TRBJ1-6; D unclear. V dropped 0 bases and J dropped 4 bases, with 8 bases sitting between them. The CDR3 extends over 15 amino acids. CDR1 is SGHRS and CDR2 is YFSETQ in the germline V gene.

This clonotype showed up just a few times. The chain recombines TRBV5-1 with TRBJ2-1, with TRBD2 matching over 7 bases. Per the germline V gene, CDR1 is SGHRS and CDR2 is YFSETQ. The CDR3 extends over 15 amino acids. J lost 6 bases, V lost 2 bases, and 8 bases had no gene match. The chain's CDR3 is CASSLRAGVGNEQFF. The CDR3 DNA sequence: TGCGCCAGCAGCTTACGGGCGGGGGTAGGCAATGAGCAGTTCTTC.

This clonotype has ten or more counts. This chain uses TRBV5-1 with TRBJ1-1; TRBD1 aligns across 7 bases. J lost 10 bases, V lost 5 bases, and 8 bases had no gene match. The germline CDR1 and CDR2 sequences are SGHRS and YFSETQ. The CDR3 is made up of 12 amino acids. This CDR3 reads CASRDPDRPAFF. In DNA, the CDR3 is TGCGCCAGCAGGGACCCGGACAGGCCAGCTTTCTTT.